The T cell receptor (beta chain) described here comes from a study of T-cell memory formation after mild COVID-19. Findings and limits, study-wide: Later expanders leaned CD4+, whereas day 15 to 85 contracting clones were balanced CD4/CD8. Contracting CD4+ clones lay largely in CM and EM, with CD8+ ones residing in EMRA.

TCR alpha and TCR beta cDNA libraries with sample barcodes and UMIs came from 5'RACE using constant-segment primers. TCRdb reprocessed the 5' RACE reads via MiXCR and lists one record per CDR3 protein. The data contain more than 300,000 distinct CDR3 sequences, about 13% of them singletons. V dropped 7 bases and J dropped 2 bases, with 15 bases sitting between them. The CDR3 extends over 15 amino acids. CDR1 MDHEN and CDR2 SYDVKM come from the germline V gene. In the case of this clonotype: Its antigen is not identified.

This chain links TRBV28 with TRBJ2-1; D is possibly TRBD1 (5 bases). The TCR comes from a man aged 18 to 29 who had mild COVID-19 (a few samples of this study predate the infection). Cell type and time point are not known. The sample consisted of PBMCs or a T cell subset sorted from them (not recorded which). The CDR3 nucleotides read TGTGCCAGCACGGTCGGGCAGGGTACCTACAATGAGCAGTTCTTC. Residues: CASTVGQGTYNEQFF.